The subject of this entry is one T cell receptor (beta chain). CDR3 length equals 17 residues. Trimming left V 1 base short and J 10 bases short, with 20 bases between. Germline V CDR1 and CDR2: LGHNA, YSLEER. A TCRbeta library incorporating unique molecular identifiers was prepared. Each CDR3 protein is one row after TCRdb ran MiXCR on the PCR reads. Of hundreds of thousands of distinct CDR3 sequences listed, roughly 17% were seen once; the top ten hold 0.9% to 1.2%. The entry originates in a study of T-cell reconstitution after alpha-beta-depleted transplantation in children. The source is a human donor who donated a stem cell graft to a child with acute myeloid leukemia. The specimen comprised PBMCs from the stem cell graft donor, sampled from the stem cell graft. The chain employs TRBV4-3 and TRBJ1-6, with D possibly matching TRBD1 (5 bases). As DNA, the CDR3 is TGCGCCAGCAGCCAAGTTAGCGGGGGGAAGGTATACTCACCCCTCCACTTT. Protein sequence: CASSQVSGGKVYSPLHF.